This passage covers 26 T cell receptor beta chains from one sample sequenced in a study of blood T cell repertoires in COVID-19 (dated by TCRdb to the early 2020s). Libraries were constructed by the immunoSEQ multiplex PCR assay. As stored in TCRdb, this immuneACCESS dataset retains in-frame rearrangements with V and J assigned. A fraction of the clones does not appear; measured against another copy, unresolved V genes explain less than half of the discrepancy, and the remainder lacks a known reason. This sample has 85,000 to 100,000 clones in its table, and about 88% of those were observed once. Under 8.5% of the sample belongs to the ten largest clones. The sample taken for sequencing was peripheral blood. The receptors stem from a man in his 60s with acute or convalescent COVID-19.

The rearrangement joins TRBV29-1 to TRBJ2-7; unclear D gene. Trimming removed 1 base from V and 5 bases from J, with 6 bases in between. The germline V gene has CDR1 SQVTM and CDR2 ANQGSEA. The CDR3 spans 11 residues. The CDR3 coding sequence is TGCAGCGTTGAAGGAAGCCACGAGCAGTACTTC. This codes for CSVEGSHEQYF.

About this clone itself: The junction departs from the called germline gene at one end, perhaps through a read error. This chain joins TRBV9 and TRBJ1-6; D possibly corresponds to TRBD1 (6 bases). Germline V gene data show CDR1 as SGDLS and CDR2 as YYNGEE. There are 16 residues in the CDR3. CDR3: CASSVGTAGYNSALHF. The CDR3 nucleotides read TGTGCCAGCAGCGTAGGGACAGCAGGATATAATTCAGCCCTCCACTTT.

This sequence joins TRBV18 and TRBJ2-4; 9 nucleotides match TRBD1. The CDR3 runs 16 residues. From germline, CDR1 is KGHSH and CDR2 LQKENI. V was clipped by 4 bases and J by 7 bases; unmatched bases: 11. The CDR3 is CASSQSVTGGFNIQYF. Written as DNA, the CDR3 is TGTGCCAGCTCACAGTCCGTTACAGGGGGCTTTAACATTCAGTACTTC.

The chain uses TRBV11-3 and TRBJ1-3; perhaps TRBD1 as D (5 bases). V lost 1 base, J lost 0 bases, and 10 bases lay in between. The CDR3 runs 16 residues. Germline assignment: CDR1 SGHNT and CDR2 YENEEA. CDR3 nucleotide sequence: TGTGCCAGCAGCTTAGGGACATCAGCCTCTGGAAACACCATATATTTT. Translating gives CASSLGTSASGNTIYF.

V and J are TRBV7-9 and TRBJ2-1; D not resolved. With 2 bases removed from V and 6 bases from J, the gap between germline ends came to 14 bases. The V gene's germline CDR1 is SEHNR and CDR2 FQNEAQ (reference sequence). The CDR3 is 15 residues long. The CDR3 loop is CASSLSLGEVNEQFF. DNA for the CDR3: TGTGCCAGCAGCTTAAGCCTAGGCGAAGTCAATGAGCAGTTCTTC. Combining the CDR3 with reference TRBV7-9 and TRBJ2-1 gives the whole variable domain DTGVSQNPRHKITKRGQNVTFRCDPISEHNRLYWYRQTLGQGPEFLTYFQNEAQLEKSRLLSDRFSAERPKGSFSTLEIQRTEQGDSAMYLCASSLSLGEVNEQFFGPGTRLTVL.

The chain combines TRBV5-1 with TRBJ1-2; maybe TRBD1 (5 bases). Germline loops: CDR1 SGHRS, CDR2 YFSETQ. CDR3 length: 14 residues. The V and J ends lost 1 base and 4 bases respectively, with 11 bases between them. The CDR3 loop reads CASSLLGESYGYTF. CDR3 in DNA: TGCGCCAGCAGCTTGTTAGGGGAATCCTATGGCTACACCTTC. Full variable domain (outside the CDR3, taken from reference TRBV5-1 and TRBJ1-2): KAGVTQTPRYLIKTRGQQVTLSCSPISGHRSVSWYQQTPGQGLQFLFEYFSETQRNKGNFPGRFSGRQFSNSRSEMNVSTLELGDSALYLCASSLLGESYGYTFGSGTRLTVV.

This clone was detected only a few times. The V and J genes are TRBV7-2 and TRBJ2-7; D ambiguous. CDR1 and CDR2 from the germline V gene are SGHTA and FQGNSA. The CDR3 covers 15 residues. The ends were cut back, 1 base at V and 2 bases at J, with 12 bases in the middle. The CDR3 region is CASSLEAGKAYEQYF. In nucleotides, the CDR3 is TGTGCCAGCAGCTTAGAGGCAGGTAAAGCCTACGAGCAGTACTTC.

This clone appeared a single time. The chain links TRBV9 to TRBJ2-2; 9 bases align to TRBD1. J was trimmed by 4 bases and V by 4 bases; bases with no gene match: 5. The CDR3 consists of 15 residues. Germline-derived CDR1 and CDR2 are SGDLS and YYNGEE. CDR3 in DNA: TGTGCCAGCAGCCCACAGGGGGCGCGCACCGGGGAGCTGTTTTTT. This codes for CASSPQGARTGELFF.

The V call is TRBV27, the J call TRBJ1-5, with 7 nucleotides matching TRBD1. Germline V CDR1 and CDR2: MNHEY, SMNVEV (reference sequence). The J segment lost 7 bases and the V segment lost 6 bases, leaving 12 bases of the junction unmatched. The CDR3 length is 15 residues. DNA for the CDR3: TGTGCCAGCAGCATCCGACAGGGAACGACCCAGCCCCAGCATTTT. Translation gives CASSIRQGTTQPQHF.

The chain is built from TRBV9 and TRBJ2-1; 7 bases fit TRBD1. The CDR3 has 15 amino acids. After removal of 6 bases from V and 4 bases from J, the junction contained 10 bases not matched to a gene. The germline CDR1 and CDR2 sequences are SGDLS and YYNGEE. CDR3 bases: TGTGCCAGCACCCCGACAGGGTACTCGTACAATGAGCAGTTCTTC. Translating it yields CASTPTGYSYNEQFF.

CDR3 nucleotide sequence: TGTGCCAGCAGTGAAGTAACAGCGGGGGCGTTTAGCACAGATACGCAGTATTTT. Translated, it gives CASSEVTAGAFSTDTQYF. The V gene is TRBV6-1, the J gene TRBJ2-3; 8 bases match TRBD2. V lost 1 base to trimming and J lost 0 bases; unmatched junction nucleotides: 9. The CDR3 has 18 residues. Germline loops: CDR1 MNHNS, CDR2 SASEGT.

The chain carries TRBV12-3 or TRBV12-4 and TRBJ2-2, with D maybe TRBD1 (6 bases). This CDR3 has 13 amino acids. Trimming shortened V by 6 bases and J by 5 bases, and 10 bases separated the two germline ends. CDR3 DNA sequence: TGTGCCAGCAGGGGGGCACGTACCGGGGAGCTGTTTTTT. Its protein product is CASRGARTGELFF.

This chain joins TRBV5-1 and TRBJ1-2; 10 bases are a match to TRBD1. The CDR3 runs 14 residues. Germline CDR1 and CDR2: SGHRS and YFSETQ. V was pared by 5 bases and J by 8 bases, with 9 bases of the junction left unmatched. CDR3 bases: TGCGCCAGCAGTCTTGGGACAGGGGTATACGGCTACACCTTC. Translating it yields CASSLGTGVYGYTF.

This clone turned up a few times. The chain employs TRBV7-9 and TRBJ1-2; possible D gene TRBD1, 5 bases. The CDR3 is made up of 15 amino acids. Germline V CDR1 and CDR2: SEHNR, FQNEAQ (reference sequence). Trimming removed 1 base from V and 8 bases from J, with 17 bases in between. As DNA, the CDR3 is TGTGCCAGCAGCTTAGTTCCAGGCCAGGAGGGGGGCTACACCTTC. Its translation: CASSLVPGQEGGYTF.

CDR3 loop: CASSLFRIQGSSGANVLTF. Written as DNA, the CDR3 is TGCGCCAGCAGCTTGTTTCGTATCCAGGGAAGCTCTGGGGCCAACGTCCTGACTTTC. This rearrangement joins TRBV5-1 to TRBJ2-6; D possibly corresponds to TRBD1 (5 bases). The CDR3 runs to 19 residues. Between the trimmed V and J ends, which lost 1 base and 0 bases, there was a span of 17 bases. Looked up from germline, CDR1 is SGHRS and CDR2 is YFSETQ.

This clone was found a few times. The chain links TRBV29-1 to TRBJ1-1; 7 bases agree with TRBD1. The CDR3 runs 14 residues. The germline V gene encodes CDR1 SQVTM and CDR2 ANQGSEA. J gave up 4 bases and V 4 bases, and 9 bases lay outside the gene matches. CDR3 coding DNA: TGCAGCGTTGGGAACCTAGGACAGGCCACTGAAGCTTTCTTT. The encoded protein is CSVGNLGQATEAFF.

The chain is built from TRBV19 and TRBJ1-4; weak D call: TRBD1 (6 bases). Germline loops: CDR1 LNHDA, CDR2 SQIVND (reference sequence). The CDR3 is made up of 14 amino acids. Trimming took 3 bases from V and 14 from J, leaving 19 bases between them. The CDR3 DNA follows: TGTGCCAGTAGTATGCAGGGGCCTGCTCAGGGGCTGTTTTTT. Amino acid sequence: CASSMQGPAQGLFF.

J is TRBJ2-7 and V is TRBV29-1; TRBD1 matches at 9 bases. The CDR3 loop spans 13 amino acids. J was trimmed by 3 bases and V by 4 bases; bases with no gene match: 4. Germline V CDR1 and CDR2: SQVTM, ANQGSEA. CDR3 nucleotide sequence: TGCAGCGTTGTAACGGGACAGGGCTACGAGCAGTACTTC. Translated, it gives CSVVTGQGYEQYF.

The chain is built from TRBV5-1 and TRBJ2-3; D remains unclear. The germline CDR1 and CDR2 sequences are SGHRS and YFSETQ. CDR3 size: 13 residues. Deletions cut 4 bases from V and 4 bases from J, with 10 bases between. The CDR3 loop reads CASSPLGADTQYF. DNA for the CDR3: TGCGCCAGCAGCCCTCTGGGCGCAGATACGCAGTATTTT.

The CDR3 region is CASSLGQYTEAFF. The CDR3 region has the DNA TGTGCCAGCAGTTTGGGACAGTACACTGAAGCTTTCTTT. The chain employs TRBV27 and TRBJ1-1, with 7 bases aligning to TRBD1. With V trimmed by 3 bases and J by 3 bases, 1 base remained unmatched. The CDR3 sequence is 13 residues long. From germline, CDR1 is MNHEY and CDR2 SMNVEV (reference sequence).

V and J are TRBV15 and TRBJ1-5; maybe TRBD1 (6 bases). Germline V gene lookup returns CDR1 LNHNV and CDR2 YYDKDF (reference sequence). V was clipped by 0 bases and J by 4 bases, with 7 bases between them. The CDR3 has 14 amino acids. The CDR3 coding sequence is TGTGCCACCAGCAGAGACAGGGGAAATCAGCCCCAGCATTTT. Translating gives CATSRDRGNQPQHF.

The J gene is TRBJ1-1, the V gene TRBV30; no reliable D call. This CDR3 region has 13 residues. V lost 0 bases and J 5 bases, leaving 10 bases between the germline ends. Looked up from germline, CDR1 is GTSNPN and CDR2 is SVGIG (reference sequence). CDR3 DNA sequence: TGTGCCTGGAGTGTACAACGAGGGACTGAAGCTTTCTTT. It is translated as CAWSVQRGTEAFF.

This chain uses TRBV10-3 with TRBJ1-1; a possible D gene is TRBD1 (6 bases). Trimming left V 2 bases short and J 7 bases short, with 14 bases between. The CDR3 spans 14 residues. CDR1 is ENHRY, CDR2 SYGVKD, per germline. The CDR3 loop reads CAISELRGGGEAFF. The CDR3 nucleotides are TGTGCCATCAGTGAGCTCAGGGGTGGTGGTGAAGCTTTCTTT.

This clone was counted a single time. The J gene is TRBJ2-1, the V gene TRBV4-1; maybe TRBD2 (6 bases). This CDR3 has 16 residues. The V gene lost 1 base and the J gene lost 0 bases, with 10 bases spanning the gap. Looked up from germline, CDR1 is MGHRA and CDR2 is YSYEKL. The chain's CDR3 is CASSQGAGSSYNEQFF. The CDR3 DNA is TGCGCCAGCAGCCAAGGTGCGGGGAGCTCCTACAATGAGCAGTTCTTC.

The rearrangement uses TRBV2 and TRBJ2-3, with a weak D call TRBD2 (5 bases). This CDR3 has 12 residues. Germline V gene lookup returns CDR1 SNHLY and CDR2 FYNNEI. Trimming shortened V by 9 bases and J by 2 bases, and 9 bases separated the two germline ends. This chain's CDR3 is CASQDFTDTQYF. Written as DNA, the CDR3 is TGTGCCAGTCAGGACTTCACAGATACGCAGTATTTT. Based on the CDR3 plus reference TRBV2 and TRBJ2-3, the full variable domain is EPEVTQTPSHQVTQMGQEVILRCVPISNHLYFYWYRQILGQKVEFLVSFYNNEISEKSEIFDDQFSVERPDGSNFTLKIRSTKLEDSAMYFCASQDFTDTQYFGPGTRLTVL.

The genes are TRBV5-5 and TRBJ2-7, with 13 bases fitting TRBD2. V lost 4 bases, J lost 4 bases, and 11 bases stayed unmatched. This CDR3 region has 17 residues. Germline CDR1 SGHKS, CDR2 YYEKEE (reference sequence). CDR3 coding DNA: TGTGCCAGCAGCCTGAGGACTAGCGGGGGACTAGGTTACGAGCAGTACTTC. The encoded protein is CASSLRTSGGLGYEQYF. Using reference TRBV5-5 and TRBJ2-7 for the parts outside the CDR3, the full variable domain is DAGVTQSPTHLIKTRGQQVTLRCSPISGHKSVSWYQQVLGQGPQFIFQYYEKEERGRGNFPDRFSARQFPNYSSELNVNALLLGDSALYLCASSLRTSGGLGYEQYFGPGTRLTVT.